Listed here are 29 T cell receptor beta chains from one sample, sequenced in a study of metastatic and nonmetastatic thyroid tumors. Patients were all untreated before their thyroid surgery. MiXCR re-clonotyped the PCR reads for TCRdb. Of approximately 30,000 clones listed, more than 14% were seen once; the top ten hold about 15%. The sequencing sample was made of blood. The receptor set was obtained from a male donor with papillary thyroid cancer or a benign thyroid nodule (not recorded which). Some clones in this sample may be carry-over from other donors' samples.

This clone was recorded many times. This chain uses TRBV7-2 with TRBJ2-7, with TRBD2 identical over 9 bases. The junction had 2 bases not matched to a gene; V was cut back by 3 bases and J by 2 bases. Germline-derived CDR1 and CDR2 are SGHTA and FQGNSA. The CDR3 totals 14 residues. DNA of the CDR3: TGTGCCAGCAGCTTCGGCGGGGGGGCCTACGAGCAGTACTTC. This codes for CASSFGGGAYEQYF. Variable domain in full (rest from reference TRBV7-2 and TRBJ2-7): GAGVSQSPSNKVTEKGKDVELRCDPISGHTALYWYRQSLGQGLEFLIYFQGNSAPDKSGLPSDRFSAERTGGSVSTLTIQRTQQEDSAVYLCASSFGGGAYEQYFGPGTRLTVT.

This clone showed up many times. The chain combines TRBV6-2 or TRBV6-3 with TRBJ2-2, with D perhaps TRBD2 (6 bases). Trimming took 7 bases from V and 5 from J, leaving 8 bases between them. There are 12 residues in the CDR3. Germline CDR1 is MNHEY and CDR2 is SVGEGT. CDR3 DNA sequence: TGTGCCAGCAAGGAGGGAACCGGGGAGCTGTTTTTT. Translating gives CASKEGTGELFF.

This clone occurred many times. The rearrangement joins TRBV29-1 to TRBJ1-1, with D possibly being TRBD1 (5 bases). Deletions cut 7 bases from V and 3 bases from J, with 18 bases between. Germline lookup yields CDR1 SQVTM and CDR2 ANQGSEA. The CDR3 contains 14 residues. In DNA form, the CDR3 reads TGCAGCGCACCTAGGTGGGGCCAGGACACTGAAGCTTTCTTT. Amino acid sequence: CSAPRWGQDTEAFF.

This clone was counted a few times. The V and J genes are TRBV19 and TRBJ2-7; a weak D match, TRBD2 (5 bases). This CDR3 comprises 14 residues. Deletions cut 6 bases from V and 4 bases from J, with 16 bases between. The germline V gene encodes CDR1 LNHDA and CDR2 SQIVND (reference sequence). The CDR3 sequence is CASRLGGAGYEQYF. CDR3 DNA: TGTGCCAGTAGATTAGGAGGCGCGGGTTACGAGCAGTACTTC.

This rearrangement joins TRBV12-5 to TRBJ2-7; no firm D call. The CDR3 loop spans 13 amino acids. The V and J ends lost 9 bases and 4 bases respectively, with 16 bases between them. CDR1 is LGHNT, CDR2 FRNRAP, per germline. CDR3 DNA: TGTGCTAGCATACCTTCATCTCCATACGAGCAGTACTTC. Amino acid sequence: CASIPSSPYEQYF. Drawing the rest from reference TRBV12-5 and TRBJ2-7, the complete variable domain is DARVTQTPRHKVTEMGQEVTMRCQPILGHNTVFWYRQTMMQGLELLAYFRNRAPLDDSGMPKDRFSAEMPDATLATLKIQPSEPRDSAVYFCASIPSSPYEQYFGPGTRLTVT.

The table lists this clone with many counts. The rearrangement links TRBV27 to TRBJ2-7; D unresolved. V shed 3 bases and J shed 1 base, with 7 bases lying between them. The germline gives CDR1 MNHEY, CDR2 SMNVEV (reference sequence). The CDR3 totals 13 residues. The CDR3 DNA follows: TGTGCCAGCAGTTTCCTAGATTCCTACGAGCAGTACTTC. This sequence encodes CASSFLDSYEQYF.

This clone occurred a few times. The chain employs TRBV12-3 or TRBV12-4 and TRBJ1-1, with D maybe TRBD1 (5 bases). This CDR3 is 15 amino acids long. V lost 8 bases and J 0 bases, leaving 16 bases between the germline ends. The CDR3 sequence is CASHGGTPMNTEAFF. DNA for the CDR3: TGTGCCAGCCATGGGGGTACTCCCATGAACACTGAAGCTTTCTTT.

The table lists this clone with many counts. CDR3 coding DNA: TGTGCCTGGAGTAAGTTAGGTGGGACAGGGCTTGCCGAGCAGTACTTC. Encoded protein: CAWSKLGGTGLAEQYF. This chain links TRBV30 with TRBJ2-7; 9 positions match TRBD1. The CDR3 spans 16 residues. CDR1 is GTSNPN and CDR2 is SVGIG in the germline V gene (reference sequence). V shed 2 bases, J shed 6 bases, and the junction held 14 bases outside the gene matches.

This clone has more than one count but fewer than ten. V gene TRBV27 combines with J gene TRBJ1-1; unclear D gene. V lost 7 bases and J lost 7, with 10 bases in between. The CDR3 runs to 11 residues. Per the germline V gene, CDR1 is MNHEY and CDR2 is SMNVEV (reference sequence). The CDR3, as DNA: TGTGCCAGCAAAGGGAAGGGTGAAGCTTTCTTT. Its protein is CASKGKGEAFF.

This clone was counted many times. The chain carries TRBV6-1 and TRBJ1-1; TRBD1 aligns across 7 bases. The CDR3 is 14 amino acids. The germline CDR1 and CDR2 sequences are MNHNS and SASEGT. The junction had 8 bases not matched to a gene; V was cut back by 6 bases and J by 4 bases. The chain's CDR3 is CASRLQGLGTEAFF. Written as DNA, the CDR3 is TGTGCCAGCAGACTACAGGGGTTGGGCACTGAAGCTTTCTTT.

This clone occurred many times. V usage is TRBV12-5 and J usage is TRBJ2-5; unclear D gene. The CDR3 length is 14 residues. V lost 9 bases and J lost 2, with 16 bases in between. CDR1 and CDR2 from the germline V gene are LGHNT and FRNRAP. The CDR3 reads CASSSPARQETQYF. CDR3 sequence (DNA): TGTGCTAGCTCGTCCCCGGCCCGGCAAGAGACCCAGTACTTC. The complete variable domain, with remaining parts taken from reference TRBV12-5 and TRBJ2-5, reads DARVTQTPRHKVTEMGQEVTMRCQPILGHNTVFWYRQTMMQGLELLAYFRNRAPLDDSGMPKDRFSAEMPDATLATLKIQPSEPRDSAVYFCASSSPARQETQYFGPGTRLLVL.

This clone was observed a few times. This may stem from a read error, because a much larger clone lies one nucleotide away. The chain couples TRBV12-3 or TRBV12-4 to TRBJ2-5, with TRBD2 matching over 15 bases. CDR3 length equals 17 residues. CDR3 loop: CAGSAGTSGRPGETQYF. In DNA form, the CDR3 reads TGTGCCGGCAGCGCAGGGACTAGCGGGAGGCCCGGGGAGACCCAGTACTTC.

This clone was found a few times. The junction differs from germline at one of its ends, possibly a read error. V is TRBV28 and J is TRBJ2-7, with 9 bases that match TRBD1. The CDR3 contains 15 residues. In germline, CDR1 is MDHEN, CDR2 SYDVKM. CDR3 protein: CASMSLGTGLHEHYF. The DNA of the CDR3 is TGTGCCAGCATGAGCCTCGGGACAGGGCTTCACGAGCATTACTTC.

This clone was observed at least ten times. Being one base from a much bigger clone, this may be a read error. This chain links TRBV11-3 with TRBJ2-1, with D perhaps matching TRBD2 (6 bases). This CDR3 has 14 residues. Germline lookup yields CDR1 SGHNT and CDR2 YENEEA. The V end lost 5 bases, the J end lost 7 bases, and 15 bases lay between the germline ends. For the CDR3, the DNA is TGTGCCAGCAGCCTCTCCGCGGGGAGGAATGAGCAGTTCTTC. Its protein product is CASSLSAGRNEQFF.

Details on this clone: At one of its ends the junction is not consistent with the germline gene, which may arise from a read error. The chain recombines TRBV4-1 with TRBJ2-5; a weak D match, TRBD2 (6 bases). Germline V gives CDR1 MGHRA, CDR2 YSYEKL. This CDR3 has 17 amino acids. Here the CDR3 DNA reads TGCGCCAGTAGCCTCGGACTATCGGGGCCTGGGAGGGAGACCCAGTACTTC. Translated, it gives CASSLGLSGPGRETQYF.

This clone was seen at least ten times. The chain recombines TRBV9 with TRBJ2-6; D remains ambiguous. CDR1 is SGDLS and CDR2 is YYNGEE in the germline V gene. V was shortened by 0 bases and J by 1 base, with 11 bases between the two germline ends. The CDR3 contains 17 residues. CDR3 sequence (DNA): TGTGCCAGCAGCGTAGATTCATTCAGTTCTGGGGCCAACGTCCTGACTTTC. Its protein is CASSVDSFSSGANVLTF.

The table lists this clone with many counts. The rearrangement uses TRBV27 and TRBJ2-4; D perhaps matches TRBD1 (5 bases). The CDR3 is made up of 12 amino acids. The V gene's germline CDR1 is MNHEY and CDR2 SMNVEV (reference sequence). Trimming pared 8 bases from V and 6 bases from J, leaving 11 bases between. The chain's CDR3 is CASHSDRNIQYF. The CDR3 DNA is TGTGCCAGCCATTCTGACAGAAACATTCAGTACTTC.

This clone was seen a handful of times. The chain combines TRBV2 with TRBJ1-2; TRBD1 is a possible D gene (6 bases). Germline-derived CDR1 and CDR2 are SNHLY and FYNNEI. The V end lost 4 bases, the J end lost 9 bases, and 21 bases lay between the germline ends. This CDR3 region has 15 residues. The CDR3: CASSVGTCFNCCYTF. The CDR3 nucleotides are TGTGCCAGCAGTGTCGGGACATGTTTTAACTGTTGCTACACCTTC.

The rearrangement joins TRBV12-3 or TRBV12-4 to TRBJ2-3; D call uncertain. Trimming shortened V by 2 bases and J by 5 bases, and 14 bases separated the two germline ends. This CDR3 spans 15 amino acids. The CDR3 sequence: CASSLPAVVRDTQYF. As DNA, the CDR3 is TGTGCCAGCAGTTTACCGGCGGTAGTTAGAGATACGCAGTATTTT.

The rearrangement uses TRBV7-8 and TRBJ1-1; possibly TRBD1 for D (5 bases). CDR1 and CDR2 (germline): SGHVS, FQNEAQ. Trimming took off 2 bases at V and 1 base at J, with 8 bases between the two ends. There are 14 residues in the CDR3. The CDR3 bases are TGTGCCAGCAGCTTAAATAGGGGGAACACTGAAGCTTTCTTT. Encoded protein: CASSLNRGNTEAFF.

This clone occurred many times. This chain uses TRBV5-4 with TRBJ2-1, with D uncertain. The length of the CDR3 is 12 residues. Looked up from germline, CDR1 is SGHNT and CDR2 is YYREEE (reference sequence). Trimming shortened V by 0 bases and J by 7 bases, and 5 bases separated the two germline ends. CDR3 amino acids: CASSLGDNEQFF. The CDR3 region has the DNA TGTGCCAGCAGCTTGGGGGATAATGAGCAGTTCTTC.

The chain recombines TRBV19 with TRBJ2-1; no reliable D call. Germline V gene lookup returns CDR1 LNHDA and CDR2 SQIVND (reference sequence). The CDR3 consists of 14 residues. Trimming cost V 4 bases and J 6 bases, with 13 bases left between them. CDR3: CASSKVGRVNEQFF. For the CDR3, the DNA is TGTGCCAGTAGTAAGGTAGGACGGGTCAATGAGCAGTTCTTC.

This clone was counted many times. The chain combines TRBV6-1 with TRBJ1-2; 8 nucleotides agree with TRBD1. Germline CDR1 and CDR2: MNHNS and SASEGT. V was pared by 7 bases and J by 5 bases, with 9 bases of the junction left unmatched. This CDR3 contains 14 residues. As DNA, the CDR3 is TGTGCCAGCACCCTACAGGGGGGGGCTTATGGCTACACCTTC. Translating it yields CASTLQGGAYGYTF.

This clone has a count of ten or more. The rearrangement links TRBV10-3 to TRBJ2-7, with TRBD2 matching over 12 bases. Looked up from germline, CDR1 is ENHRY and CDR2 is SYGVKD. The CDR3 is made up of 14 amino acids. The J segment lost 4 bases and the V segment lost 2 bases, leaving 0 bases of the junction unmatched. CDR3: CAISETSGGYEQYF. CDR3 nucleotides: TGTGCCATCAGTGAGACTAGCGGGGGGTACGAGCAGTACTTC.

Many counts were recorded for this clone. The chain employs TRBV5-1 and TRBJ2-1, with 12 bases that match TRBD2. Germline values: CDR1 SGHRS, CDR2 YFSETQ. J was trimmed by 7 bases and V by 7 bases; bases with no gene match: 6. The CDR3 spans 14 residues. The CDR3 sequence: CASGRTSGVNEQFF. As DNA, the CDR3 is TGCGCCAGCGGTCGGACTAGCGGGGTGAATGAGCAGTTCTTC.

This clone was detected ten times or more. The chain is built from TRBV20-1 and TRBJ1-3; D is perhaps TRBD1 (5 bases). The V gene lost 3 bases and the J gene lost 4 bases, with 10 bases spanning the gap. CDR1 is DFQATT and CDR2 is SNEGSKA in the germline V gene (reference sequence). CDR3 length: 13 residues. The CDR3 DNA reads TGCAGTGCTAGCAGGGTATCGGGAAACACCATATATTTT. It codes for CSASRVSGNTIYF.

In the case of this clone: Relative to the germline gene, one junction end is altered; a read error may explain this. The chain couples TRBV28 to TRBJ2-7; TRBD2 is a possible D gene (6 bases). The CDR3 is 15 residues long. Per the germline V gene, CDR1 is MDHEN and CDR2 is SYDVKM. CDR3 nucleotides: TGTGCCAACAGTCGGACTATCAACACGCATCGTGTTCAGTACTTC. Amino acids: CANSRTINTHRVQYF.

The table lists this clone with many counts. The rearrangement links TRBV13 to TRBJ2-6; no clear D. V lost 5 bases, J lost 1 base, and 9 bases lay in between. There are 15 residues in the CDR3. The germline CDR1 and CDR2 sequences are PRHDT and FYEKMQ (reference sequence). The CDR3 reads CASSETTSGANVLTF. CDR3 in DNA: TGTGCCAGCAGCGAGACAACTTCTGGGGCCAACGTCCTGACTTTC.

This clone is judged medium-sized. The V and J genes are TRBV30 and TRBJ1-1; perhaps TRBD1 as D (5 bases). Germline V gene lookup returns CDR1 GTSNPN and CDR2 SVGIG (reference sequence). Trimming left V 0 bases short and J 4 bases short, with 12 bases between. The CDR3 contains 14 residues. The CDR3 reads CAWSVLGGGTEAFF. The CDR3, as DNA: TGTGCCTGGAGTGTATTGGGTGGGGGCACTGAAGCTTTCTTT.